This TCR beta chain is drawn from a study of shared clonotypes between healthy human individuals. Study-wide background: For every donor, three CD4 naive, three CD4 memory, two CD8 naive and one CD8 memory plates were used. Study outcomes and limitations: In the sorted subsets, rarefaction showed sequencing was incomplete despite large depth.

Worth noting for this clone: As yet, its antigen is unknown.

The V and J ends lost 8 bases and 2 bases, in that order; junction bases with no gene match: 4. The CDR3 has 15 amino acids. Germline V CDR1 and CDR2: MNHNS, SASEGT. Assay: immunoSEQ multiplex PCR; the TCRdb copy retains only in-frame clones and omits some. Of some 1.4 million clones in the sample, roughly 96% were seen once. The TCR sequence derives from a man under 40 in good health. Sequenced input: naive CD4+ T cells sorted from blood. The subset denotes: CD45RA+ positively selected. The V and J genes are TRBV6-1 and TRBJ2-3, with 13 bases that match TRBD2. This chain's CDR3 is CASPGLAGYTDTQYF. CDR3 DNA sequence: TGTGCCAGCCCGGGACTAGCGGGATACACAGATACGCAGTATTTT.